A single sample is the source of the 23 T cell receptor beta chains below, sequenced in a study of brain metastases from non-small cell lung cancer. Produced via immunoSEQ multiplex PCR; TCRdb's table is partial and in-frame only. This sample has 2,000 to 2,500 clones, with 83% found just once. Sequenced input: tumor-adjacent normal tissue. Receptors originate from a donor aged 40 or over with non-small cell lung cancer.

The chain couples TRBV9 to TRBJ2-1; TRBD1 matches at 7 bases. CDR1 is SGDLS, CDR2 YYNGEE, per germline. V was clipped by 4 bases and J by 0 bases; unmatched bases: 10. The CDR3 is 17 residues long. CDR3 nucleotide sequence: TGTGCCAGCAGCCCAAGGGACAGACATAGCTCCTACAATGAGCAGTTCTTC. As protein: CASSPRDRHSSYNEQFF.

The chain joins TRBV19 to TRBJ2-5; possible D gene TRBD2, 5 bases. Trimming took 1 base from V and 5 from J, leaving 14 bases between them. The germline gives CDR1 LNHDA, CDR2 SQIVND (reference sequence). The CDR3 spans 15 residues. This CDR3 reads CASSIAKLGRETQYF. CDR3 sequence (DNA): TGTGCCAGTAGTATAGCTAAACTAGGACGGGAGACCCAGTACTTC.

The genes are TRBV4-3 and TRBJ1-1; a possible D gene is TRBD1 (6 bases). Germline CDR1 LGHNA, CDR2 YSLEER. V lost 2 bases and J lost 4, with 8 bases in between. This CDR3 has 13 residues. Here the CDR3 reads CASSQPQGTEAFF. The CDR3 DNA reads TGCGCCAGCAGCCAACCACAGGGCACTGAAGCTTTCTTT.

V usage is TRBV19 and J usage is TRBJ1-6; the match to TRBD1 covers 9 bases. The CDR3 is 14 residues long. Per the germline V gene, CDR1 is LNHDA and CDR2 is SQIVND (reference sequence). After removal of 4 bases from V and 13 bases from J, the junction contained 8 bases not matched to a gene. The CDR3 reads CASSTGDREAPLHF. DNA of the CDR3: TGTGCCAGTAGTACGGGGGACAGGGAGGCGCCCCTCCACTTT.

The chain's CDR3 is CASSPRTSGEQFF. In DNA form, the CDR3 reads TGTGCCAGCAGCCCTCGGACTAGCGGGGAGCAGTTCTTC. The J gene is TRBJ2-1, the V gene TRBV3-1 (or the pseudogene TRBV3-2), with TRBD2 identical over 11 bases. The CDR3 length is 13 residues. The ends lost 4 bases at V and 10 bases at J; junction bases unmatched: 3. Germline CDR1 LGHDT, CDR2 YNNKEL (reference sequence).

The chain joins TRBV4-2 to TRBJ1-2; 9 bases agree with TRBD1. The CDR3 is 17 residues long. V shed 3 bases and J 5 bases; nucleotides not matched to a gene: 13. Germline V gene lookup returns CDR1 LGHNA and CDR2 YNFKEQ. CDR3 nucleotide sequence: TGTGCCAGCAGCCAGGAACAAAGACAGGGGGATATTTATGGCTACACCTTC. Translated: CASSQEQRQGDIYGYTF.

This clone was seen a handful of times. The rearrangement links TRBV2 to TRBJ2-7; D is unresolved. This CDR3 is 10 amino acids long. Between the trimmed V and J ends, which lost 10 bases and 6 bases, there was a span of 10 bases. The germline gives CDR1 SNHLY, CDR2 FYNNEI. CDR3 in amino acids: CATHRGEQYF. CDR3 DNA sequence: TGTGCCACCCACAGAGGCGAGCAGTACTTC.

Note on this clone: One junction end disagrees with the germline gene, perhaps due to a read error. The same CDR3 is also encoded by other DNA sequences in this sample. The chain carries TRBV2 and TRBJ1-3; possible D gene TRBD1, 6 bases. CDR1 is SNHLY, CDR2 FYNNEI, per germline. CDR3 length equals 13 residues. CDR3 nucleotide sequence: TGTGCCAGCAGGGTAGGACAGTGGAACACTATATATTTT. This codes for CASRVGQWNTIYF.

This sequence joins TRBV3-1 (or the pseudogene TRBV3-2) and TRBJ2-6, with a weak D call TRBD2 (5 bases). This CDR3 region has 17 residues. V was pared by 0 bases and J by 4 bases, with 13 bases between. Germline V gene sequence: CDR1 LGHDT, CDR2 YNNKEL (reference sequence). This CDR3 reads CASSQERGLSGANVLTF. The CDR3 nucleotides are TGTGCCAGCAGCCAAGAACGAGGACTTTCAGGGGCCAACGTCCTGACTTTC.

This sequence joins TRBV24-1 and TRBJ1-1, with D tentatively TRBD1 (6 bases). Germline V gives CDR1 KGHDR, CDR2 SFDVKD. With 3 bases removed from V and 8 bases from J, the gap between germline ends came to 9 bases. The CDR3 length is 12 residues. For the CDR3, the DNA is TGTGCCACCAGTGATGAAGGGGGAGAAGCTTTCTTT. It encodes CATSDEGGEAFF.

The chain uses TRBV19 and TRBJ1-6; the D is unclear. V was trimmed by 5 bases and J by 10 bases, leaving 9 bases between them. The CDR3 covers 12 residues. Germline V lookup: CDR1 LNHDA, CDR2 SQIVND (reference sequence). The CDR3 nucleotides are TGTGCCAGTAGTGTGCAAGGATCACCCCTCCACTTT. This encodes CASSVQGSPLHF. The full variable domain, with the rest looked up from reference TRBV19 and TRBJ1-6, is DGGITQSPKYLFRKEGQNVTLSCEQNLNHDAMYWYRQDPGQGLRLIYYSQIVNDFQKGDIAEGYSVSREKKESFPLTVTSAQKNPTAFYLCASSVQGSPLHFGNGTRLTVT.

As regards this clone: Other DNA sequences from this sample encode an identical CDR3 as well. This chain connects TRBV7-2 to TRBJ2-5, with TRBD2 identical over 8 bases. Germline CDR1 reads SGHTA; CDR2 reads FQGNSA. Trimming at V came to 5 bases and at J to 5 bases, leaving 7 bases not matched to a gene. CDR3 size: 14 residues. The CDR3 sequence is CASSPGGGRETQYF. The CDR3 nucleotides read TGTGCCAGCAGCCCGGGGGGGGGCCGGGAGACCCAGTACTTC.

To note about this clone: Additional DNA sequences in this sample encode the identical CDR3. This chain joins TRBV6-2 or TRBV6-3 and TRBJ2-1; 9 bases are shared with TRBD2. The CDR3 has 15 residues. Germline CDR1 is MNHEY and CDR2 is SVGEGT. V shed 5 bases and J 9 bases; nucleotides not matched to a gene: 11. The CDR3 here is CASSPTSGRVTEQFF. The CDR3 DNA follows: TGTGCCAGCAGTCCGACTAGCGGAAGGGTAACTGAGCAGTTCTTC.

This clone appeared a single time. The V call is TRBV28, the J call TRBJ1-4, with TRBD1 identical over 9 bases. Per the germline V gene, CDR1 is MDHEN and CDR2 is SYDVKM. The length of the CDR3 is 14 residues. The V segment lost 7 bases and the J segment 8 bases; nucleotides outside the gene matches: 8. CDR3 bases: TGTGCCAGCAACTCGGGACAGGGATGGGAAAAACTGTTTTTT. Protein product: CASNSGQGWEKLFF. Full variable domain (outside the CDR3, taken from reference TRBV28 and TRBJ1-4): DVKVTQSSRYLVKRTGEKVFLECVQDMDHENMFWYRQDPGLGLRLIYFSYDVKMKEKGDIPEGYSVSREKKERFSLILESASTNQTSMYLCASNSGQGWEKLFFGSGTQLSVL.

The V and J genes are TRBV28 and TRBJ1-1; D gene uncertain. The CDR3 totals 11 residues. CDR1 is MDHEN, CDR2 SYDVKM, per germline. This chain's CDR3 is CGSRRNTEAFF. CDR3 DNA: TGTGGATCGCGACGGAACACTGAAGCTTTCTTT.

This clone has just one count. The rearrangement links TRBV24-1 to TRBJ2-1; TRBD1 aligns across 8 bases. Trimming removed 5 bases from V and 11 bases from J; junction bases left unmatched: 10. Germline CDR1 and CDR2: KGHDR and SFDVKD. This CDR3 contains 14 residues. The DNA of the CDR3 is TGTGCCACCAGTGCCTCAGGGGGCTCAAAGCAGCAGTTCTTC. Its protein product is CATSASGGSKQQFF.

As to this clone: Other DNA sequences in this sample translate to the same CDR3. The chain combines TRBV4-2 with TRBJ2-7; D is possibly TRBD2 (6 bases). Per the germline V gene, CDR1 is LGHNA and CDR2 is YNFKEQ. CDR3 length equals 14 residues. Trimming pared 0 bases from V and 2 bases from J, leaving 8 bases between. The CDR3 DNA sequence: TGTGCCAGCAGCCAAGATCGGGAGCCCTACGAGCAGTACTTC. Protein sequence: CASSQDREPYEQYF.

V and J are TRBV28 and TRBJ1-2, with a possible D match to TRBD1 (5 bases). Germline assignment: CDR1 MDHEN and CDR2 SYDVKM. V was shortened by 6 bases and J by 2 bases, with 16 bases between the two germline ends. The CDR3 runs to 15 residues. The CDR3 sequence is CASRIARDSNYGYTF. The CDR3 DNA reads as TGTGCCAGCAGGATCGCGAGGGACTCAAACTATGGCTACACCTTC.

V and J are TRBV7-9 and TRBJ1-2; no clear D. The CDR3 loop spans 14 amino acids. Trimming left V 5 bases short and J 4 bases short, with 14 bases between. Germline values: CDR1 SEHNR, CDR2 FQNEAQ (reference sequence). CDR3 DNA sequence: TGTGCCAGCAGCCCGGGTGTGGGAATCTATGGCTACACCTTC. It is translated as CASSPGVGIYGYTF.

The chain couples TRBV24-1 to TRBJ1-2; a possible D gene is TRBD1 (6 bases). Between the trimmed V and J ends, which lost 2 bases and 4 bases, there was a span of 13 bases. The CDR3 runs 15 residues. Germline loops: CDR1 KGHDR, CDR2 SFDVKD. In DNA form, the CDR3 reads TGTGCCACCAGTGATTCGGGGGGCCCCCGCTATGGCTACACCTTC. It yields the protein CATSDSGGPRYGYTF.

J is TRBJ2-5 and V is TRBV9; maybe TRBD1 (6 bases). This CDR3 spans 16 amino acids. The V end lost 4 bases, the J end lost 5 bases, and 21 bases lay between the germline ends. Germline V gives CDR1 SGDLS, CDR2 YYNGEE. The CDR3 is CASSPPEGVNGETQYF. CDR3 DNA: TGTGCCAGCAGCCCCCCTGAGGGGGTGAACGGGGAGACCCAGTACTTC.

V and J are TRBV20-1 and TRBJ1-5, with D possibly TRBD1 on 5 matching bases. This CDR3 is built from 11 residues. The germline gives CDR1 DFQATT, CDR2 SNEGSKA (reference sequence). Trimming took 4 bases from V and 8 from J, leaving 9 bases between them. In DNA form, the CDR3 reads TGCAGTGCTAAAGGGGTCGAGCCCCAGCATTTT. Translation gives CSAKGVEPQHF.

This sequence joins TRBV9 and TRBJ2-3; D not resolved. This CDR3 comprises 15 residues. The germline V gene has CDR1 SGDLS and CDR2 YYNGEE. Trimming cost V 3 bases and J 4 bases, with 15 bases left between them. The CDR3 DNA reads TGTGCCAGCAGCGCCGAACCGGGCGCCGCAGATACGCAGTATTTT. Translating gives CASSAEPGAADTQYF. The full variable domain, completed using reference TRBV9 and TRBJ2-3, is DSGVTQTPKHLITATGQRVTLRCSPRSGDLSVYWYQQSLDQGLQFLIQYYNGEERAKGNILERFSAQQFPDLHSELNLSSLELGDSALYFCASSAEPGAADTQYFGPGTRLTVL.